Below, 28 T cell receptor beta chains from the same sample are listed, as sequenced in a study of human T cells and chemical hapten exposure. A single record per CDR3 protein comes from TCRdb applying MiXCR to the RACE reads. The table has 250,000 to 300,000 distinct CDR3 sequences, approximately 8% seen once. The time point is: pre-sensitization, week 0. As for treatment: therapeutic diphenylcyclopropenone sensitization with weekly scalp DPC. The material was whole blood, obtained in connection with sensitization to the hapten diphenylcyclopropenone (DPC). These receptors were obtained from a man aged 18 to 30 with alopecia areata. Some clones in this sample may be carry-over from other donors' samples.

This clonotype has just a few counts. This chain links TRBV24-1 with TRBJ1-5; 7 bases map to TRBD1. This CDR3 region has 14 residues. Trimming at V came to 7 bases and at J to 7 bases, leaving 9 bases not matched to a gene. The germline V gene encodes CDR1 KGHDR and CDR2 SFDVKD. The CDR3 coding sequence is TGTGCCACCAGCCCGACAGGGTCCGGCCAGCCCCAGCATTTT. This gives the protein CATSPTGSGQPQHF.

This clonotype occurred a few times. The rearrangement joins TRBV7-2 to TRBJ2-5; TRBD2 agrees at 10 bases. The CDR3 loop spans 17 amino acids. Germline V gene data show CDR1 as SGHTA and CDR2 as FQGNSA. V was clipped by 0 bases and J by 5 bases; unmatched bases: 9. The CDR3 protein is CASSLARSGGARETQYF. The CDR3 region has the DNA TGTGCCAGCAGCTTAGCGCGAAGCGGGGGGGCCCGGGAGACCCAGTACTTC.

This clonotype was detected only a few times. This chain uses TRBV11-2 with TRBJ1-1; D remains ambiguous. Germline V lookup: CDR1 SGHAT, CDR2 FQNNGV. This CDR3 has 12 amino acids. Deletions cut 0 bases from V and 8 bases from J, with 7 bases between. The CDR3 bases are TGTGCCAGCAGCTTAGAGGCGAACGAAGCTTTCTTT. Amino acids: CASSLEANEAFF.

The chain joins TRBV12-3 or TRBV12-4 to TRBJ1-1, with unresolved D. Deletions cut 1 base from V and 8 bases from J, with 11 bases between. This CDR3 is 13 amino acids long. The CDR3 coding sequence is TGTGCCAGCAGTTTAGGATACAGAGCCGAAGCTTTCTTT. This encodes CASSLGYRAEAFF.

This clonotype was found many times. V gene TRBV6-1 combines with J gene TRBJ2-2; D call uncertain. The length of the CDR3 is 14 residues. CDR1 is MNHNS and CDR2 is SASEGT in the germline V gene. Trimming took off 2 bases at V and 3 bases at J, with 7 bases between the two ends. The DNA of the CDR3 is TGTGCCAGCAGTGAAATTCGGGACACCGGGGAGCTGTTTTTT. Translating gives CASSEIRDTGELFF.

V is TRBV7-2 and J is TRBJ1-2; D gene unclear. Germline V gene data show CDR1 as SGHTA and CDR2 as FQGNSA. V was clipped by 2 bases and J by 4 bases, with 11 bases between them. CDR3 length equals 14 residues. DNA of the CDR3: TGTGCCAGCAGCTTAAATGGCCCCCTCTATGGCTACACCTTC. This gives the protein CASSLNGPLYGYTF.

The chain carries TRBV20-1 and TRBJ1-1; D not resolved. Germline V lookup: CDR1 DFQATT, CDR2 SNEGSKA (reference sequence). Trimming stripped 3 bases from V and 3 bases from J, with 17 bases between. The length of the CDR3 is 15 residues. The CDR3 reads CSASPAAPRDTEAFF. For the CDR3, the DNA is TGCAGTGCTAGTCCCGCAGCCCCTAGAGACACTGAAGCTTTCTTT.

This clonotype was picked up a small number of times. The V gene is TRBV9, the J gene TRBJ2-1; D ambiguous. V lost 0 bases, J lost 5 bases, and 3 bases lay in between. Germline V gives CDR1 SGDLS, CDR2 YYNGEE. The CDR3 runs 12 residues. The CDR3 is CASSVDNNEQFF. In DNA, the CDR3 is TGTGCCAGCAGCGTAGATAACAATGAGCAGTTCTTC.

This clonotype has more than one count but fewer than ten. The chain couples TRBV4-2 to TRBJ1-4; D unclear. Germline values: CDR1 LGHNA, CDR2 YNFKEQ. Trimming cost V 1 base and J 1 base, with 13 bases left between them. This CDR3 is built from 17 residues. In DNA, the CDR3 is TGTGCCAGCAGCCAAGCGATCTCCACAGAAACTAATGAAAAACTGTTTTTT. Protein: CASSQAISTETNEKLFF.

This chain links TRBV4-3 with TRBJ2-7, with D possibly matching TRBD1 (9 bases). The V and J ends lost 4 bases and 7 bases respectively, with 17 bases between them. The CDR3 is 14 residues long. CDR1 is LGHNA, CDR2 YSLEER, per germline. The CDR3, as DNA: TGCGCCAGCAGCCTAGCGGGACAGGGTGTTGAGCAGTACTTC. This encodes CASSLAGQGVEQYF.

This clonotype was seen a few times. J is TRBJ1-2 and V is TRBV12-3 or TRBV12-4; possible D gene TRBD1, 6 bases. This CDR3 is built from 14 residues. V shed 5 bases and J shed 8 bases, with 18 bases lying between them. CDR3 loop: CASSTTGRARGYTF. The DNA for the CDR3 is TGTGCCAGCAGTACTACAGGGCGGGCGCGCGGCTACACCTTC.

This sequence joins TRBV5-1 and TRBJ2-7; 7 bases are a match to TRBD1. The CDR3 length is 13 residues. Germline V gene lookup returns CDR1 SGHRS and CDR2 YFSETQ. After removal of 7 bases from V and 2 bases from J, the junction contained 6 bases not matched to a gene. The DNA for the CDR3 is TGCGCCAGCGGTTGGACAGGACCCTACGAGCAGTACTTC. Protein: CASGWTGPYEQYF.

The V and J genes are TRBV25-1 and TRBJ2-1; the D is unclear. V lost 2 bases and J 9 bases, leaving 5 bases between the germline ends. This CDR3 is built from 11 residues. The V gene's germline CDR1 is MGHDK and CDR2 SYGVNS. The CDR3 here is CASSEGVEQFF. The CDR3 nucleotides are TGTGCCAGCAGTGAAGGGGTTGAGCAGTTCTTC.

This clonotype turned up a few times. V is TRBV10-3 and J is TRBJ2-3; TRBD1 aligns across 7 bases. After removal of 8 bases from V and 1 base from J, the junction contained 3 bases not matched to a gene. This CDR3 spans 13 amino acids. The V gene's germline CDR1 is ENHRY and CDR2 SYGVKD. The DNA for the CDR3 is TGTGCCATCGGGGACAGTCGCACAGATACGCAGTATTTT. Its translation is CAIGDSRTDTQYF.

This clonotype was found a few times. The CDR3 nucleotides read TGTGCCAGCGGAGGAGGGCCCGTACGGTCGCACGGCTACACCTTC. Residues: CASGGGPVRSHGYTF. The V and J genes are TRBV27 and TRBJ1-2, with unresolved D. CDR3 length: 15 amino acids. Germline V gives CDR1 MNHEY, CDR2 SMNVEV (reference sequence). Trimming cost V 8 bases and J 8 bases, with 24 bases left between them.

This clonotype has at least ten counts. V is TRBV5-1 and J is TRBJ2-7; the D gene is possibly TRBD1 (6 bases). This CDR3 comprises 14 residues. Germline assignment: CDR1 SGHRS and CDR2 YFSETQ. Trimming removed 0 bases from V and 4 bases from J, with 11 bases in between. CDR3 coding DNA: TGCGCCAGCAGCTTGGAGACAGGTCCTTACGAGCAGTACTTC. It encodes CASSLETGPYEQYF.

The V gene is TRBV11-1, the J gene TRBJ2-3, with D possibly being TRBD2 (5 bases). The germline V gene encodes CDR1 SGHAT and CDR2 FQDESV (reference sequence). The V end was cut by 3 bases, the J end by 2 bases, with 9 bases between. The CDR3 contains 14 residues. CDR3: CASSFGSYTDTQYF. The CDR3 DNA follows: TGTGCCAGCAGCTTTGGGAGCTACACAGATACGCAGTATTTT.

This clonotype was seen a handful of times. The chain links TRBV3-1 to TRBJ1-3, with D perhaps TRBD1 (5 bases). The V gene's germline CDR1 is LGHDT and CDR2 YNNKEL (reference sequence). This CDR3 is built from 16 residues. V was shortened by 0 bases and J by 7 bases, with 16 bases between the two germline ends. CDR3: CASSQDDNRNWNTIYF. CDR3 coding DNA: TGTGCCAGCAGCCAAGATGATAACAGGAACTGGAACACCATATATTTT. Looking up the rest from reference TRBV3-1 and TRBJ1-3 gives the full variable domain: DTAVSQTPKYLVTQMGNDKSIKCEQNLGHDTMYWYKQDSKKFLKIMFSYNNKELIINETVPNRFSPKSPDKAHLNLHINSLELGDSAVYFCASSQDDNRNWNTIYFGEGSWLTVV.

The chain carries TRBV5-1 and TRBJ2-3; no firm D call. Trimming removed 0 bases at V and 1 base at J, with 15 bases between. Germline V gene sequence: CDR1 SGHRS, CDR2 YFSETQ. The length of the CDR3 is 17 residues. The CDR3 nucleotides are TGCGCCAGCAGCTTGGAACCTGAGGCGGTGGGCACAGATACGCAGTATTTT. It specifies CASSLEPEAVGTDTQYF.

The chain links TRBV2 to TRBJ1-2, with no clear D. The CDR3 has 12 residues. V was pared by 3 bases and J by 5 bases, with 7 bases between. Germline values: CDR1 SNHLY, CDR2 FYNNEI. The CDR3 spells CASSDSPYGYTF. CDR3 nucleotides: TGTGCCAGCAGTGACAGCCCATATGGCTACACCTTC.

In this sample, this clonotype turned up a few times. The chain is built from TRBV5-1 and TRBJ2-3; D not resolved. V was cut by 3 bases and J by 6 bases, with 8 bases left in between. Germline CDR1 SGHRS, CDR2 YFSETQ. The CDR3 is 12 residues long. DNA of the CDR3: TGCGCCAGCAGCTATCTTCGGGATACGCAGTATTTT. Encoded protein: CASSYLRDTQYF.

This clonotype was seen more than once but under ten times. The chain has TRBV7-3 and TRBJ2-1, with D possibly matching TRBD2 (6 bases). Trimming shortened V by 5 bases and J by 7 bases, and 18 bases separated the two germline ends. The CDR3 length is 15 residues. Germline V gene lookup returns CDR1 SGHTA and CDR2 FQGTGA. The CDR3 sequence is CASSRDGTPYNEQFF. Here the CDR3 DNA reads TGTGCCAGCAGCCGCGACGGGACTCCTTATAATGAGCAGTTCTTC.

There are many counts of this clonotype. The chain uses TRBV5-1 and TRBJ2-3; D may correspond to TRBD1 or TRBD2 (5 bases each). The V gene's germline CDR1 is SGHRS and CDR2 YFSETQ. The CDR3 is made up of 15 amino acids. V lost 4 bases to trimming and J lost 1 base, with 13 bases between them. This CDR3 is CASSPGTMGTDTQYF. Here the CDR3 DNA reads TGCGCCAGCAGCCCGGGGACGATGGGCACAGATACGCAGTATTTT.

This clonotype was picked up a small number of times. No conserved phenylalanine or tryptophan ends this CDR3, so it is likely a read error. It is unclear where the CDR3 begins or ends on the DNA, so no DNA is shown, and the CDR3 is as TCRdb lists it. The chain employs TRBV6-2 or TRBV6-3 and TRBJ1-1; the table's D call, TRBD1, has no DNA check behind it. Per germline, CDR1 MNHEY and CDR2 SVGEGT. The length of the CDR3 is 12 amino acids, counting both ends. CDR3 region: CASSFDRSPFEA.

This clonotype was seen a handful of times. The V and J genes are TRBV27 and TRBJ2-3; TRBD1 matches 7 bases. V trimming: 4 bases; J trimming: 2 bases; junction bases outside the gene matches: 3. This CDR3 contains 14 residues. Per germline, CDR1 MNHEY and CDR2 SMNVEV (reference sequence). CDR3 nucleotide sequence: TGTGCCAGCAGTTACGGGACAGCCACAGATACGCAGTATTTT. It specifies CASSYGTATDTQYF.

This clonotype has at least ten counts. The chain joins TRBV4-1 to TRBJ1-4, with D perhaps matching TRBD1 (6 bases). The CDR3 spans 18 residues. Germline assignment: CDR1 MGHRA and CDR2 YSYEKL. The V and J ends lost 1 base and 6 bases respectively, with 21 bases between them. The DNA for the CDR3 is TGCGCCAGCAGCCAAGTATTCACTTTGCGGGGGGCGGATGAAAAACTGTTTTTT. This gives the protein CASSQVFTLRGADEKLFF.

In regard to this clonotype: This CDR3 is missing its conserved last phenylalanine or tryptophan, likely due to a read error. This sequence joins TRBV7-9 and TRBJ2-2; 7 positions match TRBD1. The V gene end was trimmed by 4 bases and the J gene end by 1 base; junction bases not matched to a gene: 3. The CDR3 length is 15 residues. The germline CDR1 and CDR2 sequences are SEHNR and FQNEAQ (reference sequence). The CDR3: CASSSRTGNTGELFL. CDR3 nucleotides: TGTGCCAGCAGCTCTCGGACAGGGAACACCGGGGAGCTGTTTCTT.

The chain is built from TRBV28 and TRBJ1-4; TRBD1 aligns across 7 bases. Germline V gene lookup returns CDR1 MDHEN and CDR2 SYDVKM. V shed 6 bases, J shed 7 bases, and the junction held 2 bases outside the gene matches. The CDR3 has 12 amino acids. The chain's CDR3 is CASSWDSEKLFF. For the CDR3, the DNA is TGTGCCAGCAGCTGGGACAGTGAAAAACTGTTTTTT.